A selection of T cell receptor beta chains follows, all from one sample in a study of beta chain features in type 1 diabetes. The method was immunoSEQ multiplex PCR; TCRdb's version includes in-frame clones alone and lacks a portion of them. The sample records a few hundred thousand clones, less than 15% being singletons. Sequencing used central memory CD4+ T cells from blood. These TCRs come from a man in his thirties or forties in good health. The CDR3 runs from the conserved cysteine through the conserved F or W. Each record gives: clone size, D gene, CDR3 length, V gene, J gene, CDR3 protein, CDR3 DNA. D genes are given only for firm matches. Size values are once, few and many counts, or a class for expanded clones, and some rows have none.

-	TRBD1	13	TRBV7-6	TRBJ1-5	CASSQGQGGPQHF	TGTGCCAGCAGCCAGGGACAGGGGGGGCCCCAGCATTTT
-	TRBD1	14	TRBV19	TRBJ2-5	CASSLHRGQETQYF	TGTGCCAGTAGTCTCCACAGGGGGCAAGAGACCCAGTACTTC
-	-	15	TRBV6-5	TRBJ2-7	CASRVRFSSSYEQYF	TGTGCCAGCAGAGTTAGGTTCAGCTCGAGCTACGAGCAGTACTTC
-	-	14	TRBV5-1	TRBJ2-5	CASGPRRGQETQYF	TGCGCCAGCGGACCTCGGAGGGGCCAAGAGACCCAGTACTTC
many	-	13	TRBV6-6	TRBJ2-1	CATRVVSYNEQFF	TGTGCCACCAGGGTGGTCTCCTACAATGAGCAGTTCTTC
many	-	15	TRBV5-4	TRBJ1-1	CASSLPVGGNTEAFF	TGTGCCAGCAGCTTGCCCGTCGGGGGAAACACTGAAGCTTTCTTT
-	TRBD1	16	TRBV10-3	TRBJ2-6	CAISDGQGAGANVLTF	TGTGCCATCAGTGATGGACAGGGGGCTGGAGCCAACGTCCTGACTTTC
-	TRBD1	14	TRBV5-4	TRBJ1-2	CASSPRTGGYGYTF	TGTGCCAGCAGCCCTCGGACAGGGGGCTATGGCTACACCTTC
few	TRBD2	17	TRBV7-2	TRBJ2-1	CASSALAGGRSYNEQFF	TGTGCCAGCAGCGCACTAGCGGGGGGCAGATCCTACAATGAGCAGTTCTTC
-	TRBD2	16	TRBV23-1	TRBJ2-7	CASSLAMGGNEHEQYF	TGTGCCAGCAGCTTGGCCATGGGGGGGAACGAACACGAGCAGTACTTC
-	TRBD1	15	TRBV5-1	TRBJ2-1	CASSLEGARVGEQFF	TGCGCCAGCAGCTTGGAGGGGGCCAGGGTGGGTGAGCAGTTCTTC
-	-	15	TRBV7-6	TRBJ1-1	CASSFSTVPNTEAFF	TGTGCCAGCAGCTTTTCGACAGTCCCGAACACTGAAGCTTTCTTT
few	-	11	TRBV20-1	TRBJ2-4	CSAVVRDIQYF	TGCAGTGCGGTAGTGCGGGACATTCAGTACTTC
-	-	17	TRBV5-1	TRBJ2-7	CASSWRAKTGQSYEQYF	TGCGCCAGCAGCTGGAGAGCCAAGACAGGCCAATCCTACGAGCAGTACTTC
few	-	14	TRBV28	TRBJ1-1	CASTSPGDATEAFF	TGTGCCAGCACCTCCCCAGGGGATGCCACTGAAGCTTTCTTT
few	-	17	TRBV9	TRBJ2-3	CASSVGGLRPGTDTQYF	TGTGCCAGCAGCGTAGGTGGGCTCCGACCGGGCACAGATACGCAGTATTTT
few	-	12	TRBV6-5	TRBJ1-1	CASSFLGLEAFF	TGTGCCAGCAGTTTCTTGGGCCTTGAAGCTTTCTTT
-	TRBD2	18	TRBV9	TRBJ2-3	CASEDSSGSLSSTDTQYF	TGTGCCAGCGAAGATTCTAGCGGGAGTCTCTCTAGCACAGATACGCAGTATTTT
-	TRBD2	16	TRBV10-2	TRBJ2-3	CASSPGLAVGTDTQYF	TGCGCCAGCAGTCCGGGACTAGCGGTCGGCACAGATACGCAGTATTTT
-	-	15	TRBV4-1	TRBJ2-5	CASSQDRPGRQTQYF	TGCGCCAGCAGCCAAGATCGGCCCGGGCGACAGACCCAGTACTTC
few	-	15	TRBV7-9	TRBJ1-1	CASSSDRSLNTEAFF	TGTGCCAGCAGCTCAGACAGGTCTCTGAACACTGAAGCTTTCTTT
few	-	15	TRBV4-3	TRBJ2-2	CASSQEGQSTGELFF	TGCGCCAGCAGCCAAGAAGGACAGTCCACCGGGGAGCTGTTTTTT
-	-	12	TRBV10-1	TRBJ1-3	CASGDSGNTIYF	TGCGCCAGCGGGGACTCTGGGAACACCATATATTTT
-	-	11	TRBV20-1	TRBJ2-7	CSASTGHEQYF	TGCAGTGCTAGTACGGGCCACGAGCAGTACTTC
-	TRBD2	18	TRBV7-2	TRBJ2-3	CASSSGALAGIYTDTQYF	TGTGCCAGCAGCTCAGGAGCACTAGCGGGGATATACACAGATACGCAGTATTTT
few	TRBD1	15	TRBV19	TRBJ1-5	CASIQPTGGNQPQHF	TGTGCCAGTATCCAACCGACAGGGGGGAATCAGCCCCAGCATTTT
few	TRBD1	15	TRBV18	TRBJ1-5	CASSEGQVGNQPQHF	TGTGCCAGCTCAGAGGGACAGGTTGGCAATCAGCCCCAGCATTTT
many	-	15	TRBV7-9	TRBJ1-4	CASSPTGVKDEKLFF	TGTGCCAGCAGCCCCACTGGGGTGAAGGATGAAAAACTGTTTTTT
-	-	15	TRBV6-1	TRBJ1-5	CASSELGFSNQPQHF	TGTGCCAGCAGTGAATTGGGCTTTAGCAATCAGCCCCAGCATTTT
-	-	15	TRBV4-1	TRBJ1-6	CASSQFLQGNSPLHF	TGCGCCAGCAGCCAATTCTTACAGGGTAATTCACCCCTCCACTTT
few	-	16	TRBV6-5	TRBJ1-1	CASSYALGARPAEAFF	TGTGCCAGCAGTTACGCGCTCGGGGCCCGACCCGCTGAAGCTTTCTTT
few	-	14	TRBV6-5	TRBJ1-5	CASSWRHSNQPQHF	TGTGCCAGCAGTTGGAGACATAGCAATCAGCCCCAGCATTTT
few	-	14	TRBV6-5	TRBJ2-3	CASSSLTKVDTQYF	TGTGCCAGCAGCTCTCTGACGAAGGTAGATACGCAGTATTTT
-	-	16	TRBV18	TRBJ1-3	CASSPRQITSGNTIYF	TGTGCCAGCTCACCACGGCAGATAACCTCTGGAAACACCATATATTTT
few	-	13	TRBV7-8	TRBJ2-7	CASSPGHSYEQYF	TGTGCCAGCAGCCCGGGGCACTCCTACGAGCAGTACTTC
few	-	13	TRBV29-1	TRBJ2-7	CSVVQGYTYEQYF	TGCAGCGTTGTTCAGGGGTATACCTACGAGCAGTACTTC